The 15 T cell receptor beta chains below all came from one sample that was sequenced in a study of CD8 T cells in ankylosing spondylitis. MiXCR, run by TCRdb on the 5' RACE reads, gives a single entry per CDR3 protein. The data hold roughly 240,000 distinct CDR3 sequences, with 7% to 10% observed a single time. Source material: blood, either unsorted or a sorted T cell fraction (not recorded which). These receptors came from a female donor with ankylosing spondylitis or in good health (not recorded which).

This clonotype was counted ten times or more. The V call is TRBV9, the J call TRBJ2-3; 11 nucleotides agree with TRBD2. V lost 0 bases and J lost 3; bases outside the gene matches: 3. The CDR3 is 16 amino acids. Germline-derived CDR1 and CDR2 are SGDLS and YYNGEE. CDR3 sequence: CASSVGGTSGTDTQYF. CDR3 coding DNA: TGTGCCAGCAGCGTAGGGGGGACTAGCGGTACAGATACGCAGTATTTT.

This chain uses TRBV5-1 with TRBJ2-2; 8 bases align to TRBD2. The CDR3 is made up of 15 amino acids. Germline values: CDR1 SGHRS, CDR2 YFSETQ. The junction had 7 bases not matched to a gene; V was cut back by 4 bases and J by 5 bases. Here the CDR3 reads CASSTSGSRTGELFF. The DNA of the CDR3 is TGCGCCAGCAGCACAAGCGGGAGCCGGACCGGGGAGCTGTTTTTT.

The chain recombines TRBV3-1 with TRBJ2-1; TRBD2 is a possible D gene (5 bases). From germline, CDR1 is LGHDT and CDR2 YNNKEL (reference sequence). Trimming took off 4 bases at V and 4 bases at J, with 8 bases between the two ends. This CDR3 spans 13 amino acids. CDR3 bases: TGTGCCAGCAGCCTTCAGCGGTACAATGAGCAGTTCTTC. It yields the protein CASSLQRYNEQFF.

This clonotype was observed at least ten times. The rearrangement links TRBV28 to TRBJ2-7, with 12 bases that match TRBD1. Germline assignment: CDR1 MDHEN and CDR2 SYDVKM. V shed 11 bases and J 4 bases; nucleotides not matched to a gene: 9. This CDR3 has 14 residues. The CDR3 reads CACGDRGLVYEQYF. CDR3 DNA: TGTGCCTGTGGGGACAGGGGGCTTGTATACGAGCAGTACTTC.

This clonotype was picked up many times. The chain combines TRBV20-1 with TRBJ2-7; tentatively, D is TRBD2 (6 bases). Trimming shortened V by 7 bases and J by 3 bases, and 13 bases separated the two germline ends. CDR3 size: 12 residues. Germline V gene lookup returns CDR1 DFQATT and CDR2 SNEGSKA (reference sequence). CDR3 bases: TGCAGTGTGGGCAACGGGGGCTACGAGCAGTACTTC. Translation: CSVGNGGYEQYF.

This clonotype was counted ten times or more. The chain joins TRBV5-6 to TRBJ2-7; 7 nucleotides line up with TRBD2. With V trimmed by 4 bases and J by 5 bases, 3 bases remained unmatched. Germline loops: CDR1 SGHDT, CDR2 YYEEEE. This CDR3 has 12 amino acids. CDR3 DNA sequence: TGTGCCAGCAGCAGCGGGAATCACGAGCAGTACTTC. It codes for CASSSGNHEQYF.

This clonotype has just a few counts. CDR3 DNA: TGTGCCAGCAGCTTAGACGGGGGGGGGGTCAATGAGCAGTTCTTC. Protein sequence: CASSLDGGGVNEQFF. V usage is TRBV7-4 and J usage is TRBJ2-1; 8 positions agree with TRBD2. The CDR3 is made up of 15 amino acids. V trimming: 1 base; J trimming: 6 bases; junction bases outside the gene matches: 5. Looked up from germline, CDR1 is SGHVT and CDR2 is SQSDAQ. Supplemented by reference TRBV7-4 and TRBJ2-1, the full variable domain reads GAGVSQSPRYKVAKRGRDVALRCDSISGHVTLYWYRQTLGQGSEVLTYSQSDAQRDKSGRPSGRFSAERPERSVSTLKIQRTEQGDSAVYLCASSLDGGGVNEQFFGPGTRLTVL.

The genes are TRBV20-1 and TRBJ2-1, with 10 nucleotides matching TRBD2. The germline V gene encodes CDR1 DFQATT and CDR2 SNEGSKA (reference sequence). V gave up 6 bases and J gave up 9 bases; unmatched junction bases: 14. The length of the CDR3 is 15 residues. DNA of the CDR3: TGCAGTGCGCCCAGAGGCCTAGCGGGAGCAGTTGAGCAGTTCTTC. Translation: CSAPRGLAGAVEQFF.

This clonotype was detected many times. The CDR3 DNA reads as TGTGCCAGCAGTCCTCACCAAGATCCTTCGCCTGAAGCTTTCTTT. As protein: CASSPHQDPSPEAFF. The V gene is TRBV28, the J gene TRBJ1-1; D is uncertain. The CDR3 has 15 residues. Germline loops: CDR1 MDHEN, CDR2 SYDVKM. Between the trimmed V and J ends, which lost 5 bases and 6 bases, there was a span of 19 bases.

This clonotype was recorded many times. The chain has TRBV29-1 and TRBJ1-1, with no clear D. The CDR3 runs 13 residues. Trimming stripped 5 bases from V and 1 base from J, with 11 bases between. CDR1 is SQVTM and CDR2 is ANQGSEA in the germline V gene. CDR3 sequence (DNA): TGCAGCGTTTCTAACAGCGGGAACACTGAAGCTTTCTTT. This translates into CSVSNSGNTEAFF.

This clonotype has ten or more counts. V is TRBV12-3 or TRBV12-4 and J is TRBJ2-2, with unresolved D. V was pared by 2 bases and J by 5 bases, with 12 bases between. The CDR3 spans 15 residues. Written as DNA, the CDR3 is TGTGCCAGCAGTTTAAGGCTGGAGAGGACCGGGGAGCTGTTTTTT. This gives the protein CASSLRLERTGELFF.

The table lists this clonotype with many counts. The chain has TRBV28 and TRBJ1-5; D unresolved. CDR1 is MDHEN, CDR2 SYDVKM, per germline. The CDR3 has 14 residues. Trimming left V 2 bases short and J 3 bases short, with 8 bases between. DNA for the CDR3: TGTGCCAGCAGTTTACGAGGGATCAATCAGCCCCAGCATTTT. Translated: CASSLRGINQPQHF.

In its sample, this clonotype was seen many times. V gene TRBV7-9 combines with J gene TRBJ2-7, with TRBD1 matching over 7 bases. This CDR3 contains 17 residues. Germline lookup yields CDR1 SEHNR and CDR2 FQNEAQ (reference sequence). V lost 5 bases to trimming and J lost 2 bases; unmatched junction nucleotides: 15. The CDR3: CASSPKYRQGNAYEQYF. Written as DNA, the CDR3 is TGTGCCAGCAGCCCCAAATACCGACAGGGTAATGCCTACGAGCAGTACTTC.

This clonotype was counted ten times or more. The rearrangement uses TRBV4-1 and TRBJ1-1; D not certain. Germline CDR1 is MGHRA and CDR2 is YSYEKL. This CDR3 is 15 amino acids long. Deletions cut 4 bases from V and 0 bases from J, with 12 bases between. CDR3 nucleotides: TGCGCCAGCAGCCCCGGTGGCCGAATGAACACTGAAGCTTTCTTT. As protein: CASSPGGRMNTEAFF.

V and J are TRBV27 and TRBJ2-5; D gene unclear. CDR1 is MNHEY and CDR2 is SMNVEV in the germline V gene (reference sequence). Trimming pared 3 bases from V and 5 bases from J, leaving 13 bases between. The CDR3 spans 14 residues. The CDR3 DNA sequence: TGTGCCAGCAGTTTTTCGGCGGCCCGGGAGACCCAGTACTTC. This sequence encodes CASSFSAARETQYF.